The present TCR beta chain was sequenced within a study of T cell responses to AZD1222 COVID-19 vaccine. Only in-frame clones appear in the TCRdb table, and some are missing; sequencing was by immunoSEQ multiplex PCR. This table has about 66,000 clones, about 80% appearing once. The trim removed 0 bases at V and 3 bases at J, leaving 6 bases unmatched. The CDR3 runs 17 residues. Germline V gives CDR1 MNHEY, CDR2 SVGEGT. The rearrangement uses TRBV6-2 or TRBV6-3 and TRBJ2-4; 9 nucleotides align to TRBD2. Sequencing was performed on peripheral blood, taken 28 days after the second AZD1222 dose. This TCR was recovered from an adult who received the AZD1222 COVID-19 vaccine. CDR3 sequence reads: CASSYSERGADKNIQYF. The CDR3 DNA is TGTGCCAGCAGTTACTCTGAGCGGGGGGCGGACAAAAACATTCAGTACTTC.